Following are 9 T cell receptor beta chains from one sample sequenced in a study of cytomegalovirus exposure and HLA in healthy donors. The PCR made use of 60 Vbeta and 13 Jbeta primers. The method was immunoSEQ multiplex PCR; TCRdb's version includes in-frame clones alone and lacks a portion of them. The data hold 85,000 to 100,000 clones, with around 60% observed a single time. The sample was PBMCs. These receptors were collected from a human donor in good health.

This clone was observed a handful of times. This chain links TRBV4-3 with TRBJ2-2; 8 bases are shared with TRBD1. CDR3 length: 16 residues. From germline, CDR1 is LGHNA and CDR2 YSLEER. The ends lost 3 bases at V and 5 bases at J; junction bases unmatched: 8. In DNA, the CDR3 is TGCGCCAGCAGCCAGGCGACAGGGGCGCAAACCGGGGAGCTGTTTTTT. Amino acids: CASSQATGAQTGELFF.

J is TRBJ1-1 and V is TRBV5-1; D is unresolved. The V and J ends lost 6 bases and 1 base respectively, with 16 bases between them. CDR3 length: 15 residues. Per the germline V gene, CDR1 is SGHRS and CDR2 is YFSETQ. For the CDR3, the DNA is TGCGCCAGCACCACCATGGTTCAGGAGAACACTGAAGCTTTCTTT. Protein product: CASTTMVQENTEAFF. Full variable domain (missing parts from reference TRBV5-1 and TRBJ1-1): KAGVTQTPRYLIKTRGQQVTLSCSPISGHRSVSWYQQTPGQGLQFLFEYFSETQRNKGNFPGRFSGRQFSNSRSEMNVSTLELGDSALYLCASTTMVQENTEAFFGQGTRLTVV.

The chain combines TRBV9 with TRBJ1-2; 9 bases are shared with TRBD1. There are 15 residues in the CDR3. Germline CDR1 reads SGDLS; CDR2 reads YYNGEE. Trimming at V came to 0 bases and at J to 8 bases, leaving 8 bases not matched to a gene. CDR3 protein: CASSVAQQGARGYTF. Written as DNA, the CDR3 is TGTGCCAGCAGCGTAGCCCAACAGGGGGCGCGAGGCTACACCTTC.

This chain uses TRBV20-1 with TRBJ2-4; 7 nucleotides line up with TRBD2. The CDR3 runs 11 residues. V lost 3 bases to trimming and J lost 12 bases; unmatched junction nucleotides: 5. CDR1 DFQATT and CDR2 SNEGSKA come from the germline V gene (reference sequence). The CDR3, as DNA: TGCAGTGCTAGCCGGGACTATGATCAGTACTTC. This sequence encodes CSASRDYDQYF.

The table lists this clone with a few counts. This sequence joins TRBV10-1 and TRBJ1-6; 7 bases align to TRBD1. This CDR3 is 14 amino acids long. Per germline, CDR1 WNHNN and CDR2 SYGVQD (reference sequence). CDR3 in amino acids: CSSSRRTGRLALHF. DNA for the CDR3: TGCTCAAGCAGTAGAAGGACAGGTCGATTGGCCCTCCACTTT.

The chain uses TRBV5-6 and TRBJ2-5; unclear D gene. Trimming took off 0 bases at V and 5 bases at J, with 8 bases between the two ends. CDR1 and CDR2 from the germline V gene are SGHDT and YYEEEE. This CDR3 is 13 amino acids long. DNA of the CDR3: TGTGCCAGCAGCTTGGCCCGGTGGGAGACCCAGTACTTC. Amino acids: CASSLARWETQYF.

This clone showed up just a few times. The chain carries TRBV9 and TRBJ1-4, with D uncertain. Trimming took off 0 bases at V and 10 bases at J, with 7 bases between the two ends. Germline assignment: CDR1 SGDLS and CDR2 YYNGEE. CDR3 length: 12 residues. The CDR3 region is CASSVGTGKLFF. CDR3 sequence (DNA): TGTGCCAGCAGCGTAGGTACGGGAAAACTGTTTTTT.

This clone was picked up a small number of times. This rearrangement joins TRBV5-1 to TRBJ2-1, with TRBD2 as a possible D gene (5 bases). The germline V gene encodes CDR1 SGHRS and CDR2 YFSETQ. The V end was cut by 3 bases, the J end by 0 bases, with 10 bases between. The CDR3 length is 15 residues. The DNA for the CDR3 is TGCGCCAGCAGCTCCGGACTTAGCTCCTACAATGAGCAGTTCTTC. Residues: CASSSGLSSYNEQFF.

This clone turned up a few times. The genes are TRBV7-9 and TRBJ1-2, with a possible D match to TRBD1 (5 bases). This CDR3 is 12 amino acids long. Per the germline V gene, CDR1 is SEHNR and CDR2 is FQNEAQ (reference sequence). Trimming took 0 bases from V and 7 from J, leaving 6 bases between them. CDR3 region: CASSLAGAGYTF. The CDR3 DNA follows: TGTGCCAGCAGCTTAGCAGGGGCTGGCTACACCTTC.